The rows below give T cell receptor beta chains drawn from one sample of a study of cytomegalovirus exposure and HLA in healthy donors. Here immunoSEQ multiplex PCR was the method, and the copy in TCRdb shows in-frame clones only, minus some. Of 140,000 or so clones in the sample, 75% to 90% were seen once. Sequencing was performed on PBMCs. The receptors were gathered from a middle-aged man in good health and CMV-seronegative. Both conserved end residues are part of each CDR3. Rows may omit the clone size; those that give it use once, few, many or a size class.

>TRBV15|.|TRBJ1-1
CATSRGPVLNTEAFF
>TRBV2|.|TRBJ1-5
CASSGGGSFSNQPQHF
>TRBV10-2|.|TRBJ1-2
CASSFDTYNYGYTF
>TRBV11-2|.|TRBJ2-7
CASSLGRGPHEQYF
>TRBV19|.|TRBJ1-6
CASGTVNSPLHF
>TRBV9|.|TRBJ1-4
CASSPRERGEKLFF
>TRBV29-1|few|TRBJ2-3
CSETSGAPDTQYF
>TRBV5-1|.|TRBJ2-7
CASSLGVLAGAYEQYF
>TRBV15|.|TRBJ2-5
CATSRNWDTKETQYF
>TRBV29-1|once|TRBJ2-3
CSGRRLAGIDTQYF
>TRBV6-6|.|TRBJ1-5
CASRPENRGNQPQHF
>TRBV6-5|.|TRBJ2-2
CASSYVQGSGGELFF
>TRBV7-9|.|TRBJ1-2
CASSTGTGGNGYTF
>TRBV6-1|.|TRBJ2-5
CASSESGSGGYF
>TRBV2|.|TRBJ2-1
CASSRGGSYNEQFF
>TRBV28|.|TRBJ1-5
CASRGQGRSQPQHF
>TRBV27|few|TRBJ1-5
CASSIGTGRQPQHF
>TRBV6-1|.|TRBJ2-5
CASSEPYQETQYF
>TRBV5-4|.|TRBJ2-2
CASSTRDTGELFF
>TRBV7-9|.|TRBJ1-6
CASSPGQAPRSPLHF
>TRBV7-3|.|TRBJ1-6
CASSLMAGGLDSPLHF
>TRBV6-5|.|TRBJ1-3
CASSYDRAGNTIYF
>TRBV7-9|.|TRBJ1-1
CASTGWMNTEAFF
>TRBV7-9|once|TRBJ2-2
CASSSGLGNTGELFF
>TRBV7-9|.|TRBJ2-7
CASSLTGTGNYEQYF
>TRBV20-1|.|TRBJ1-1
CSALGPTEAFF
>TRBV5-8|.|TRBJ1-1
CASSKRSPEEAFF
>TRBV27|.|TRBJ1-5
CASSLSFRQPQHF
>TRBV29-1|.|TRBJ2-1
CSARTETYNEQFF
>TRBV7-2|once|TRBJ1-5
CASSTGGASNQPQHF
>TRBV15|.|TRBJ2-7
CATSSGELAGEQYF
>TRBV2|.|TRBJ1-5
CASSYRGGSNQPQHF
>TRBV19|.|TRBJ2-5
CASSAGTGKFETQYF
>TRBV11-2|.|TRBJ1-1
CASSFGPGGAWGTEAFF
>TRBV29-1|few|TRBJ1-3
CSVGQSSGNTIYF
>TRBV4-2|.|TRBJ1-1
CASSQDRLATEAFF
>TRBV19|.|TRBJ2-7
CATEGDSYEQYF
>TRBV5-1|.|TRBJ2-1
CASSLAASGGRNEQFF
>TRBV28|once|TRBJ2-3
CASSLLRGRGTDTQYF
>TRBV14|.|TRBJ1-1
CASSLDRGSEAFF
>TRBV2|.|TRBJ2-1
CASGRWNEQFF
>TRBV2|.|TRBJ2-5
CASSPQGQKYQETQYF
>TRBV9|.|TRBJ2-1
CASSVDQDSYNEQFF
>TRBV9|.|TRBJ2-3
CASSVAPWGSGETDTQYF
>TRBV2|.|TRBJ2-3
CASSVGQGYDTQYF
>TRBV10-3|once|TRBJ2-3
CAISEPGQGRDTQYF